This T cell receptor beta chain was sequenced during a study of cytomegalovirus exposure and HLA in healthy donors (dated by TCRdb to 2016 to 2017). Looking at the study overall: An earlier analysis of some 620 of the donors reported about 300 Gb of sequence data and approximately 120 million unique TCR beta sequences obtained from 150 million to 200 million T cells. About 300 gigabases of sequencing data and tens of millions of unique TCR sequences were included in an early release covering 550 to 800 HLA-typed donors. Among the roughly 390 genotyped donors, about 85% belonged to the genetic ancestry cluster associated with self-reported Caucasian donors. The study aimed to test whether cataloging public T cell receptors could reveal signatures of past pathogen exposure. The study profiled the T cell repertoires of under 850 subjects by immunosequencing and related them to cytomegalovirus serostatus. Along with the approximately 650-subject first cohort, a separate validation cohort of 120 different subjects was used. High-throughput TCR immunosequencing, statistical association of individual TCRs with disease status, and machine learning were combined to predict cytomegalovirus infection status. To study patterns of TCR occurrence, a later analysis re-analyzed previously published TCR beta repertoires from around 700 donors and added high-resolution HLA genotyping. Rather than drawing on any new phenotypic data, the later analysis identified candidate immune exposures from TCR beta sequences and the way those sequences occurred across donors. An earlier analysis of approximately 580 of the donors used high-throughput TCR beta sequencing to judge whether each TCR beta V gene segment behaved as functional or pseudogenic. Donor age, sex, ethnicity and CMV serostatus were compiled together with the repertoire data. A later genetic analysis used genome-wide SNP genotypes for 398 of the 666 donors, treating that subset as a discovery cohort. Every repertoire in the discovery cohort had been generated on one and the same sequencing platform. HLA typing included class I and class II loci at four-digit resolution. Typing coverage varied by locus: roughly 620-640 donors for A, B, C, DRB1 and DQB1; 500 to 550 for DQA1; about 600 for DPA1; around 450 for DPB1. Four to six DR-DQ haplotypes were handled as single units for association and clustering, since linkage in the cohort was strong. Among several hundred genotyped donors of the cohort, an average of around 240,000 unique TCR beta nucleotide sequences was sequenced per donor, of which roughly 17% were non-productive.

About this clone itself: Its binding antigen is unknown. The sample holds no much larger clone one base away, and base qualities are not on file. The same CDR3 can be traced to other DNA sequences in this sample.

The cohort was made up of 666 healthy bone marrow donors. Cohort members were all nominally healthy when sampled, although unrecorded immune exposures were likely present. The donor tested CMV seropositive and was one of the 289 seropositive cohort members. Each donor provided a peripheral blood sample, and peripheral blood mononuclear cells were used for TCR beta sequencing. Genomic DNA extraction from the blood cell samples was performed with the Qiagen DNeasy Blood Extraction Kit. From a lookup of the germline V gene, CDR1 and CDR2 are SGHRS and YFSETQ. Trimming accounts for 0 bases at V and 1 base at J, while the number of junction bases matched to no gene is 2. Inclusive of the bounding cysteine and phenylalanine, the CDR3 is 16 residues long. The sequence is cut down to CDR3 DNA, 48 bases in frame from base 1. Overall study outcomes, separate from this receptor: An association between a missense DCLRE1C variant and V-gene and J-gene trimming of TCR beta chains was found in a later genetic analysis and replicated in an independent cohort. The earlier analysis of about 600 of the donors excluded over 15 rarely observed V segments, including chromosome 9 orphons, because counts were too low. In vitro tests confirmed that a few of the cytomegalovirus-associated TCR beta chains recognize cytomegalovirus antigens. A total of some 180 TCR beta chains were listed by the study as associated with cytomegalovirus. While some public TCRs were present in many individuals, most TCR sequences turned up only very rarely across donors. A group of highly shared sequence variants was considered likely to be a technical artifact of the sequencing pipeline. According to a later genetic analysis, donors in an Asian-associated ancestry cluster had fewer N-insertions in productive TCRs than the roughly 670-donor mean. Compared with equally common non-associated chains, HLA-associated TCR beta chains in a later analysis were more clonally expanded and had lower generation probabilities. A later analysis reported that several top co-occurrence clusters appeared linked to parvovirus B19, influenza, CMV and Epstein-Barr virus. In a later analysis, TCR association rates were found to vary across HLA loci, with the most associated TCRs seen for DRB1 alleles and the fewest for HLA-C alleles. For the cohort, immune exposure information was limited to CMV serostatus. Specific HLA alleles were associated with 16,951 TCR beta sequences at a false discovery rate of 0.05 in a later analysis. The 87-base-pair reads could not distinguish some IMGT-functional V segments, including TRBV6-2 and TRBV6-3, so those segments were excluded. This cohort had only TCR beta chains sequenced, and the lack of alpha or paired-chain data limited which features could be detected. The classifier was reported to diagnose cytomegalovirus status with high specificity and sensitivity in both the original cohort and the validation cohort. Sequencing depth was assumed to be roughly uniform across donors in the presence/absence analyses, though that assumption may not hold. Strong co-occurrence of HLA alleles, especially DR and DQ, made assigning TCR associations to individual alleles difficult. In an earlier analysis of around 600 of the donors, most TCR beta V segments appeared in productive rearrangements about 90% or about 30% of the time, broadly matching IMGT annotations. In a later analysis, most CMV-associated TCR beta chains were found to appear HLA-restricted, with HLA associations seemingly driven largely by CMV exposure. The authors suggested that the approach could potentially be generalized to other disease states and immunological phenotypes. A further reported finding was that TCR beta sequences accurately predicted the HLA-A and HLA-B alleles for most subjects in the first cohort. Linkage disequilibrium might explain the correlated functional status among segregating V segments, but an unknown experimental factor could not be ruled out. HLA typing was unavailable for some donors at each locus, so association tests used only the typed subset.

Preparation of the library involved the immunoSEQ multiplex PCR assay. For the multiplex PCR, a mixture combining 60 forward primers for TCR Vbeta segments and 13 reverse primers for TCR Jbeta segments was used. The CDR3 region of rearranged TCR beta genes was amplified from genomic DNA by a multiplex PCR assay. Amplified TCR beta libraries were sequenced as 87-base-pair reads on the Illumina HiSeq System. Processing in the source paper ran as follows. Across the roughly 640 repertoires, a later analysis counted 75 million to 90 million unique TCR beta chains, around 11 million of which were shared by at least two donors. A nearest-neighbor algorithm error-corrected the raw reads and collapsed the reads into unique sequences, merging closely related sequences to remove PCR and sequencing errors. To assign V, D and J gene segments, CDR3 sequences were aligned to IMGT reference sequences. Each retained sequence needed at least a six-nucleotide match to both a V gene segment and a J gene segment. A rearrangement counted as productive if the CDR3 had no stop codons and remained in frame with V and J, and every other rearrangement counted as non-productive. CDR3 was defined by IMGT convention, running from the second conserved V-encoded cysteine to the conserved J-encoded phenylalanine. The earlier analysis of some 540 of the donors excluded any sequence lacking an unambiguous match to a single V gene segment. An earlier analysis of a few hundred of the donors classified V segments as functional when productive rearrangements were above 56.7% and as segregating when the standard deviation between donors was above 5%. To diagnose cytomegalovirus status from the catalog of TCR beta chain sequences, a statistical classification framework was built. A later analysis assigned V and J genes by comparing TCR nucleotide sequences with IMGT/GENE-DB human TR gene sequences. In a later analysis, CDR3 sequences and most-parsimonious VDJ recombination scenarios were assigned using the TCRdist pipeline. A later analysis defined each TCR beta chain by its CDR3 amino acid sequence plus V-gene family, and excluded reads lacking a unique V-gene family. In a later analysis, some 600 highly shared, low-generation-probability nucleotide sequences were removed to address suspected cross-contamination and a sequencing artifact. A later analysis calculated a clonal expansion index for each public chain from normalized within-repertoire ranks of inferred template counts. A later analysis computed generation probabilities with a VDJ recombination model fitted to out-of-frame rearrangements, and checked the results against IGoR. Hypergeometric tests were used in a later analysis to score TCR-TCR, TCR-HLA and TCR-CMV co-occurrence, with a repertoire-size bias correction applied to the TCR pairs. To estimate false discovery rates, a later analysis permuted the HLA or CMV assignments 20 times. A later analysis grouped co-occurring TCRs with DBSCAN, adding TCRdist sequence similarity when clustering within HLA-allele-positive subsets. Repertoires with fewer than 30,000 or more than 120,000 public chains, plus five repertoires with anomalous nucleotide sharing, were excluded from co-occurrence clustering. The source is immuneACCESS, and TCRdb retained only in-frame sequences with V and J called. Part of the clones is not carried over; for the studies checked, unresolved V genes explain less than half of this, and the remainder is unexplained. V and J calls and clone size are copied from that table; D and trimming were computed from the DNA. The sample table contains roughly 180,000 clones; only one count was recorded for 65% to 85% of them. The ten most abundant clones make up about 6% of the sample.

The sequence joins TRBV5-1 to TRBJ2-5; TRBD2 aligns with 11 central bases. The source material was PBMCs. The clonotype originates from a woman aged 25-40 years in good health and CMV-seropositive. The DNA reads TGCGCCAGCAGCTTGGGCCTAGCGGGGGGCCAAGAGACCCAGTACTTC. The resulting protein is CASSLGLAGGQETQYF.